The clone carrying this T cell receptor (beta chain) is a singleton in its sample. These data originate in a study of blood T cell repertoires in COVID-19. Authors' methods: Amplifying reference gene primers gave estimates of nucleated cell counts. Measured with immunoSEQ multiplex PCR; TCRdb has only the in-frame clones, and not every one. V and J calls and clone size are as listed in that table; D and trimming were resolved from the DNA. The repertoire holds 65,000 to 90,000 clones, around 88% seen once, with approximately 5.8% in the top ten. The source material was peripheral blood. The clonotype originates from an older man with COVID-19, enrolled during active disease.

The CDR3 reads CASSGGTGDEKLFF. The CDR3 DNA reads as TGCGCCAGCAGCGGCGGGACAGGGGATGAAAAACTGTTTTTT. The gene calls are TRBV5-1 and TRBJ1-4; 10 bases match TRBD1. CDR3 size: 14 residues. Per the germline V gene, CDR1 is SGHRS and CDR2 is YFSETQ. The J segment lost 6 bases and the V segment lost 4 bases, leaving 3 bases of the junction unmatched. The full variable domain, with the rest looked up from reference TRBV5-1 and TRBJ1-4, is KAGVTQTPRYLIKTRGQQVTLSCSPISGHRSVSWYQQTPGQGLQFLFEYFSETQRNKGNFPGRFSGRQFSNSRSEMNVSTLELGDSALYLCASSGGTGDEKLFFGSGTQLSVL.